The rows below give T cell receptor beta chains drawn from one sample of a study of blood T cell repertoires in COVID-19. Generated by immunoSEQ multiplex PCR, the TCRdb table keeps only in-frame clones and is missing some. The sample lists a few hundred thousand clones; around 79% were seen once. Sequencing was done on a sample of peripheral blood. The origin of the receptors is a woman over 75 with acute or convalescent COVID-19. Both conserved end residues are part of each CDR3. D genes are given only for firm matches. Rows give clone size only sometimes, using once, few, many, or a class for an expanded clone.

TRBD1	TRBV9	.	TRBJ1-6	CASSALQGAGYSPLHF	TGTGCCAGCAGCGCGCTACAGGGGGCAGGTTATTCACCCCTCCACTTT
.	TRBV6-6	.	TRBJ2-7	CASRLQGGLLEQYF	TGTGCCAGCAGATTACAGGGCGGGCTCCTCGAGCAGTACTTC
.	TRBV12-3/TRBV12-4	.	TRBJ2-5	CASSPRGFTQYF	TGTGCCAGCAGTCCTAGGGGTTTCACCCAGTACTTC
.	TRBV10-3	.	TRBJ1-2	CAISDVNYGYTF	TGTGCCATCAGTGACGTAAACTATGGCTACACCTTC
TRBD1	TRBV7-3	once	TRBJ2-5	CASSPGGRETQYF	TGTGCCAGCAGCCCAGGGGGAAGGGAGACCCAGTACTTC
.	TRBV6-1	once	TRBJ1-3	CASSEGTWVSGNTIYF	TGTGCCAGCAGTGAGGGCACATGGGTCTCTGGAAACACCATATATTTT
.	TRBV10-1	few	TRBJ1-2	CAHQTGGYTF	TGCGCCCACCAGACGGGGGGCTACACCTTC
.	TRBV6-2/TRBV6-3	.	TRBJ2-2	CASSYAGVSNTGELFF	TGTGCCAGCAGTTACGCAGGGGTGTCGAACACCGGGGAGCTGTTTTTT
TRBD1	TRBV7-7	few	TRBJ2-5	CASSPTGVTQYF	TGTGCCAGCAGCCCCACAGGGGTGACCCAGTACTTC
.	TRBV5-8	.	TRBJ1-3	CASSRGTLTGNTIYF	TGTGCCAGCAGCCGGGGGACTCTAACTGGAAACACCATATATTTT
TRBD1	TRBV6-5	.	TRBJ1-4	CASSYSGQGREKLFF	TGTGCCAGCAGTTACTCGGGACAGGGGAGGGAAAAACTGTTTTTT